Below, 21 T cell receptor beta chains from the same sample are listed, as sequenced in a study of blood T cell repertoires in COVID-19. Data came from immunoSEQ multiplex PCR; TCRdb stores just in-frame clones and leaves some out. The sample records under 300,000 clones, about 90% being singletons. What was sequenced was PBMCs or T cells enriched from blood (not recorded which). All receptors come from a human donor in a cohort exposed to, infected with or recovered from COVID-19 (not recorded which). The donor label of this sample is uncertain.

V is TRBV5-1 and J is TRBJ1-2; TRBD1 matches at 9 bases. Germline V gene data show CDR1 as SGHRS and CDR2 as YFSETQ. With V trimmed by 4 bases and J by 9 bases, 7 bases remained unmatched. The CDR3 spans 13 residues. CDR3 in DNA: TGCGCCAGCAGCCAAAGGACAGGGGAGCGCTACACCTTC. This sequence encodes CASSQRTGERYTF.

V and J are TRBV27 and TRBJ1-2; TRBD1 matches at 11 bases. CDR1 is MNHEY and CDR2 is SMNVEV in the germline V gene (reference sequence). The CDR3 runs to 18 residues. J was trimmed by 8 bases and V by 2 bases; bases with no gene match: 16. The chain's CDR3 is CASSLSGTGGYFLRGYTF. In DNA form, the CDR3 reads TGTGCCAGCAGTTTAAGCGGGACAGGGGGTTACTTCTTACGGGGCTACACCTTC.

CDR3 amino acids: CASSHLAGGQGLGDTIYF. The CDR3 DNA reads TGTGCCAGCAGCCACCTCGCCGGAGGACAGGGGCTAGGGGACACCATATATTTT. V is TRBV4-2 and J is TRBJ1-3, with 9 bases lining up with TRBD1. This CDR3 is built from 18 residues. Germline CDR1 is LGHNA and CDR2 is YNFKEQ. V was pared by 3 bases and J by 8 bases, with 17 bases of the junction left unmatched.

The chain employs TRBV7-2 and TRBJ1-6; D may be TRBD1 (6 bases). Trimming pared 3 bases from V and 7 bases from J, leaving 10 bases between. The CDR3 has 14 amino acids. Germline V lookup: CDR1 SGHTA, CDR2 FQGNSA. The CDR3 sequence: CASSFGQPNSPLHF. DNA of the CDR3: TGTGCCAGCAGCTTTGGACAGCCGAATTCACCCCTCCACTTT.

This sequence joins TRBV5-4 and TRBJ1-2; D perhaps matches TRBD1 (5 bases). This CDR3 comprises 13 residues. Per the germline V gene, CDR1 is SGHNT and CDR2 is YYREEE (reference sequence). With 2 bases removed from V and 7 bases from J, the gap between germline ends came to 12 bases. The DNA for the CDR3 is TGTGCCAGCAGCTTCGGGGACTCTCTTGGCTACACCTTC. Amino acids: CASSFGDSLGYTF.

This clone occurred once. This chain uses TRBV6-5 with TRBJ2-7, with TRBD1 identical over 9 bases. Germline assignment: CDR1 MNHEY and CDR2 SVGAGI. V trimming: 5 bases; J trimming: 2 bases; junction bases outside the gene matches: 7. This CDR3 is 15 amino acids long. In nucleotides, the CDR3 is TGTGCCAGCAGTCGTTACAGGGGGCGCACCTACGAGCAGTACTTC. Amino acid sequence: CASSRYRGRTYEQYF.

This chain connects TRBV11-2 to TRBJ1-4, with 10 bases identical to TRBD1. Germline V CDR1 and CDR2: SGHAT, FQNNGV. V lost 5 bases to trimming and J lost 8 bases; unmatched junction nucleotides: 8. The CDR3 is made up of 15 amino acids. The CDR3 sequence is CASSPRTGGEEKLFF. In nucleotides, the CDR3 is TGTGCCAGCAGCCCCAGGACAGGGGGTGAGGAAAAACTGTTTTTT.

V and J are TRBV9 and TRBJ2-5; 8 bases agree with TRBD2. The CDR3 length is 15 residues. Germline V gene data show CDR1 as SGDLS and CDR2 as YYNGEE. V lost 3 bases to trimming and J lost 4 bases; unmatched junction nucleotides: 8. The CDR3 here is CASSASGGGGETQYF. The DNA for the CDR3 is TGTGCCAGCAGCGCCAGCGGGGGCGGGGGAGAGACCCAGTACTTC.

The V and J genes are TRBV28 and TRBJ1-1; D perhaps matches TRBD1 (5 bases). The CDR3 is 14 amino acids. V shed 5 bases and J shed 3 bases, with 13 bases lying between them. Per germline, CDR1 MDHEN and CDR2 SYDVKM. CDR3 in amino acids: CASSPAGPYTEAFF. For the CDR3, the DNA is TGTGCCAGCAGTCCCGCGGGGCCTTACACTGAAGCTTTCTTT.

The chain has TRBV5-6 and TRBJ2-7, with 10 bases lining up with TRBD1. Unmatched junction bases numbered 3, after V lost 4 bases and J lost 2 bases. The CDR3 runs to 14 residues. From germline, CDR1 is SGHDT and CDR2 YYEEEE. The CDR3 sequence: CASSKGTGAYEQYF. CDR3 coding DNA: TGTGCCAGCAGCAAGGGGACAGGGGCCTACGAGCAGTACTTC.

The chain recombines TRBV12-3 or TRBV12-4 with TRBJ2-2; tentative D call: TRBD2 (5 bases). Trimming removed 6 bases at V and 5 bases at J, with 7 bases between. The CDR3 runs 12 residues. Here the CDR3 DNA reads TGTGCCAGCAGCCGAGGGACCGGGGAGCTGTTTTTT. Protein: CASSRGTGELFF.

This clone occurred a few times. This chain uses TRBV29-1 with TRBJ1-4; D call uncertain. The CDR3 has 14 residues. Trimming removed 3 bases from V and 0 bases from J, with 8 bases in between. Germline V gene data show CDR1 as SQVTM and CDR2 as ANQGSEA. CDR3 region: CSVDGRATNEKLFF. CDR3 nucleotide sequence: TGCAGCGTTGATGGTCGAGCAACTAATGAAAAACTGTTTTTT.

The chain uses TRBV13 and TRBJ1-4; D is possibly TRBD1 (5 bases). Germline CDR1 PRHDT, CDR2 FYEKMQ (reference sequence). This CDR3 comprises 15 residues. V dropped 5 bases and J dropped 7 bases, with 17 bases sitting between them. The CDR3 DNA follows: TGTGCCAGCAGCGCCCCCGGGTCCCAGGGTGAAAAACTGTTTTTT. This gives the protein CASSAPGSQGEKLFF.

This rearrangement joins TRBV5-4 to TRBJ1-2; the match to TRBD1 covers 7 bases. V dropped 0 bases and J dropped 4; count of bases not matched to a gene: 6. Germline CDR1 reads SGHNT; CDR2 reads YYREEE (reference sequence). This CDR3 has 15 amino acids. Here the CDR3 reads CASSLAGQSSYGYTF. CDR3 nucleotide sequence: TGTGCCAGCAGCTTGGCGGGACAGTCTTCCTATGGCTACACCTTC.

The V and J genes are TRBV11-2 and TRBJ1-4; D gene unclear. CDR1 is SGHAT, CDR2 FQNNGV, per germline. This CDR3 is built from 15 residues. The germline V and J ends were trimmed by 2 bases and 3 bases, with 10 bases remaining between them. The CDR3 DNA reads as TGTGCCAGCAGCTTATACGACATTGCTAATGAAAAACTGTTTTTT. Translation: CASSLYDIANEKLFF.

The CDR3 DNA reads as TGTGCCAGCAGGGGACAGGGAGGCTTTGGTGAGCAGTTCTTC. The encoded protein is CASRGQGGFGEQFF. The chain uses TRBV5-4 and TRBJ2-1; 9 bases align to TRBD1. This CDR3 comprises 14 residues. V lost 5 bases to trimming and J lost 9 bases; unmatched junction nucleotides: 9. Germline CDR1 reads SGHNT; CDR2 reads YYREEE (reference sequence).

The chain joins TRBV5-1 to TRBJ2-6, with D possibly being TRBD2 (5 bases). Trimming pared 4 bases from V and 2 bases from J, leaving 10 bases between. This CDR3 spans 15 amino acids. Germline V gives CDR1 SGHRS, CDR2 YFSETQ. The CDR3 protein is CASSHTSAGANVLTF. The CDR3 region has the DNA TGCGCCAGCAGCCACACTAGTGCTGGGGCCAACGTCCTGACTTTC.

Only one count was recorded for this clone. J is TRBJ2-5 and V is TRBV15, with 11 bases identical to TRBD2. The CDR3 is 13 residues long. V gave up 5 bases and J gave up 4 bases; unmatched junction bases: 0. CDR1 is LNHNV and CDR2 is YYDKDF in the germline V gene (reference sequence). Written as DNA, the CDR3 is TGTGCCACCAGCCTAGCGGGGGGAGAGACCCAGTACTTC. Translating gives CATSLAGGETQYF.

This chain joins TRBV7-4 and TRBJ1-5; 9 nucleotides agree with TRBD1. The CDR3 runs 15 residues. Germline V gives CDR1 SGHVT, CDR2 SQSDAQ. V lost 5 bases to trimming and J lost 5 bases; unmatched junction nucleotides: 7. CDR3 DNA: TGTGCCAGCAGCGTGAACAGGGGGCTTGATCAGCCCCAGCATTTT. It codes for CASSVNRGLDQPQHF.

The V and J genes are TRBV10-3 and TRBJ1-2; 11 bases match TRBD1. Germline-derived CDR1 and CDR2 are ENHRY and SYGVKD. The V segment lost 4 bases and the J segment 1 base; nucleotides outside the gene matches: 2. CDR3 length equals 15 residues. The CDR3 loop reads CAISGGQGDNYGYTF. CDR3 DNA sequence: TGTGCCATCAGTGGGGGACAGGGGGATAACTATGGCTACACCTTC.

This clone appeared once. Other DNA variants within this sample encode the same CDR3. V usage is TRBV12-3 or TRBV12-4 and J usage is TRBJ1-1; no firm D call. V was pared by 3 bases and J by 4 bases, with 9 bases between. The CDR3 consists of 13 residues. CDR3: CASSLTAGTEAFF. The CDR3 nucleotides are TGTGCCAGCAGTTTGACGGCAGGCACTGAAGCTTTCTTT.